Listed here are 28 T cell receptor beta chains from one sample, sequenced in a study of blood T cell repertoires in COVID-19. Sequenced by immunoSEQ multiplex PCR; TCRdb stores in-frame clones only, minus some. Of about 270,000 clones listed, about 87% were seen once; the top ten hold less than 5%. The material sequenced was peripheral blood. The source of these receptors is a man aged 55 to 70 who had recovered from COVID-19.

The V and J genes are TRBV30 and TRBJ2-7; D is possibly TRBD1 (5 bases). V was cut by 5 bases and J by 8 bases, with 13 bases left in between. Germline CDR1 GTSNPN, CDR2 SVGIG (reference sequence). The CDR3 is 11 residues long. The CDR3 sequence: CAWVGAGKQYF. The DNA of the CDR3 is TGTGCCTGGGTAGGGGCCGGCAAGCAGTACTTC.

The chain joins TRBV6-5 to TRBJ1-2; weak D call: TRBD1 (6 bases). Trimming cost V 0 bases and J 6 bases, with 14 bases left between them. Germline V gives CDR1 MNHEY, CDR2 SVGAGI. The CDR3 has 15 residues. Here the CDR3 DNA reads TGTGCCAGCAGTTACTCGATGACAGGCTCCAATGGCTACACCTTC. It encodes CASSYSMTGSNGYTF.

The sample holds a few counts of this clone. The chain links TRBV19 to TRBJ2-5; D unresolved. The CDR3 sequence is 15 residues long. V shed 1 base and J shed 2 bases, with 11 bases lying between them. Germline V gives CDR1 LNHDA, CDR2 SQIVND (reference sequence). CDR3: CASSIGADPQETQYF. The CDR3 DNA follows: TGTGCCAGTAGTATAGGGGCAGATCCACAAGAGACCCAGTACTTC.

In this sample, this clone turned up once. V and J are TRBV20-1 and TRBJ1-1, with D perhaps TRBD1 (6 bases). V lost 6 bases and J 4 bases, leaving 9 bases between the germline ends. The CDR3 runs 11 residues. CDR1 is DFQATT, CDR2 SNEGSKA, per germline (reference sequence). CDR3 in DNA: TGCAGTGCAACAGGGCCCACTGAAGCTTTCTTT. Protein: CSATGPTEAFF.

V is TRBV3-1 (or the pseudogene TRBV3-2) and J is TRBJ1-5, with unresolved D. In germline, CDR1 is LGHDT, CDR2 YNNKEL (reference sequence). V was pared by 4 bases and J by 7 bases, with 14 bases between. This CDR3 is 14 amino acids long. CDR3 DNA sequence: TGTGCCAGCAGCCTAAAGATAGCGATGCAGCCCCAGCATTTT. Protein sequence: CASSLKIAMQPQHF.

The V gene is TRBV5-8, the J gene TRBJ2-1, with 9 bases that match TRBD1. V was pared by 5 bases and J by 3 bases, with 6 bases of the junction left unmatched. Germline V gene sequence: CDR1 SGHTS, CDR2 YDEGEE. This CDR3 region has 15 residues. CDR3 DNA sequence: TGTGCCAGCAGTCGCGGGACAGGGATCTACAATGAGCAGTTCTTC. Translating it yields CASSRGTGIYNEQFF.

DNA for the CDR3: TGTGCCAGCTCACCCCAGGGGGGCGGATACGAGCAGTACTTC. Translating gives CASSPQGGGYEQYF. This chain connects TRBV18 to TRBJ2-7, with a tentative D call TRBD1 (7 bases). The CDR3 runs to 14 residues. Germline V gene data show CDR1 as KGHSH and CDR2 as LQKENI. Trimming cost V 3 bases and J 4 bases, with 13 bases left between them.

This CDR3 reads CASKQGGRNEQFF. CDR3 nucleotide sequence: TGTGCCAGTAAACAGGGGGGAAGGAATGAGCAGTTCTTC. The chain joins TRBV19 to TRBJ2-1; 8 bases fit TRBD1. Germline V gene data show CDR1 as LNHDA and CDR2 as SQIVND (reference sequence). After removal of 7 bases from V and 7 bases from J, the junction contained 6 bases not matched to a gene. There are 13 residues in the CDR3.

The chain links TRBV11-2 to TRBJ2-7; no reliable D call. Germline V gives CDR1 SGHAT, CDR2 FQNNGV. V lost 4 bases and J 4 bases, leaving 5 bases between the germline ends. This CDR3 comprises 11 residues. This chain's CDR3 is CASSSLYEQYF. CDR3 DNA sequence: TGTGCCAGCAGCTCCCTATACGAGCAGTACTTC.

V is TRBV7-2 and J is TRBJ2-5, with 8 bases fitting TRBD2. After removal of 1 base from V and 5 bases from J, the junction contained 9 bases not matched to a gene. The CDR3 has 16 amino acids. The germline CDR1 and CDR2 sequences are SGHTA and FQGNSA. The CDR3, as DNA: TGTGCCAGCAGCTTAGGTAGCGGGGCTCGGACGGAGACCCAGTACTTC. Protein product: CASSLGSGARTETQYF.

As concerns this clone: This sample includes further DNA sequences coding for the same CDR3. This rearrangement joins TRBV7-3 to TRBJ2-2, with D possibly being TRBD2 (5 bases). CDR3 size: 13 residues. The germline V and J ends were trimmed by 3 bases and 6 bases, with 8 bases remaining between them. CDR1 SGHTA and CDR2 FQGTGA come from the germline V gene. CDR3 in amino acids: CASSFTGAGELFF. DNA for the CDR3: TGTGCCAGCAGCTTCACCGGGGCCGGGGAGCTGTTTTTT.

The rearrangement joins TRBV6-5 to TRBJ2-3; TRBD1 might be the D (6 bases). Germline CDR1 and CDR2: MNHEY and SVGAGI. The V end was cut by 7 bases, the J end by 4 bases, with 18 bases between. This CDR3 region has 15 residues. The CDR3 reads CASIEEGGLSDTQYF. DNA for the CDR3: TGTGCCAGCATCGAAGAAGGGGGTCTCTCAGATACGCAGTATTTT.

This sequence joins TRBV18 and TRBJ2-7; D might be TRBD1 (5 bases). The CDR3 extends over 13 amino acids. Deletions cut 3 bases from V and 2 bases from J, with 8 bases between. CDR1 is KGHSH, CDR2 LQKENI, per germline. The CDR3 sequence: CASSPTTAYEQYF. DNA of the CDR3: TGTGCCAGCTCACCCACGACAGCCTACGAGCAGTACTTC.

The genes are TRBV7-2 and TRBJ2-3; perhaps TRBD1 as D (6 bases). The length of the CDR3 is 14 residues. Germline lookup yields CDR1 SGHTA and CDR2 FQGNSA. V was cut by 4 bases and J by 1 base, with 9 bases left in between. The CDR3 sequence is CASSSDRRTDTQYF. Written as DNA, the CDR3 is TGTGCCAGCAGCTCCGACAGGCGCACAGATACGCAGTATTTT. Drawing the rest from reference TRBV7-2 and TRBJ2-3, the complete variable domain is GAGVSQSPSNKVTEKGKDVELRCDPISGHTALYWYRQSLGQGLEFLIYFQGNSAPDKSGLPSDRFSAERTGGSVSTLTIQRTQQEDSAVYLCASSSDRRTDTQYFGPGTRLTVL.

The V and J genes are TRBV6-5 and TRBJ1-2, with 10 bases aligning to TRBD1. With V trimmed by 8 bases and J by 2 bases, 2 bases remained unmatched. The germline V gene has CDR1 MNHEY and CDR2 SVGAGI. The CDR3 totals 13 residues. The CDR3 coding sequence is TGTGCCAGCGGGGACAGGGGCAACTATGGCTACACCTTC. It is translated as CASGDRGNYGYTF.

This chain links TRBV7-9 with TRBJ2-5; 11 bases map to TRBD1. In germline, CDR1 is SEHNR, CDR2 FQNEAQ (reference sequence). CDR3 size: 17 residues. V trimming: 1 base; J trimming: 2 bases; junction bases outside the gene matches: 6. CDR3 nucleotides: TGTGCCAGCAGCTTAGGGGTCGGGACAGGGGGACAAGAGACCCAGTACTTC. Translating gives CASSLGVGTGGQETQYF. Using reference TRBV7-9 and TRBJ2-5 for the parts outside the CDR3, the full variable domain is DTGVSQNPRHKITKRGQNVTFRCDPISEHNRLYWYRQTLGQGPEFLTYFQNEAQLEKSRLLSDRFSAERPKGSFSTLEIQRTEQGDSAMYLCASSLGVGTGGQETQYFGPGTRLLVL.

As DNA, the CDR3 is TGTGCCAGCAGCAATCCGAAAGCTAACAGATACGAGCAGTACTTC. Its translation is CASSNPKANRYEQYF. J is TRBJ2-7 and V is TRBV6-6; D remains ambiguous. The germline V gene has CDR1 MNHNY and CDR2 SVGAGI (reference sequence). Deletions cut 6 bases from V and 4 bases from J, with 19 bases between. The CDR3 extends over 15 amino acids.

Written as DNA, the CDR3 is TGCAGCGTTGTGTTCACTACGAACACTGAAGCTTTCTTT. It is translated as CSVVFTTNTEAFF. The chain links TRBV29-1 to TRBJ1-1, with no clear D. V was pared by 4 bases and J by 1 base, with 10 bases between. The length of the CDR3 is 13 residues. CDR1 SQVTM and CDR2 ANQGSEA come from the germline V gene.

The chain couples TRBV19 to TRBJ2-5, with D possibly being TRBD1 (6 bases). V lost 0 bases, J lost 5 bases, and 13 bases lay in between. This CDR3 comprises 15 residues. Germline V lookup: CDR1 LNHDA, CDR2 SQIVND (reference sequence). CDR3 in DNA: TGTGCCAGTAGTATAGATCATACAGGGCGGGAGACCCAGTACTTC. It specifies CASSIDHTGRETQYF.

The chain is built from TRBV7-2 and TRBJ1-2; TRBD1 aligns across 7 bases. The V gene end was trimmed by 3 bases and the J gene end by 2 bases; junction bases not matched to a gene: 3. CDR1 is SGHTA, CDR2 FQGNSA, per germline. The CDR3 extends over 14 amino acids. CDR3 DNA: TGTGCCAGCAGCTTCAGGGGGGAAAACTATGGCTACACCTTC. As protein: CASSFRGENYGYTF.

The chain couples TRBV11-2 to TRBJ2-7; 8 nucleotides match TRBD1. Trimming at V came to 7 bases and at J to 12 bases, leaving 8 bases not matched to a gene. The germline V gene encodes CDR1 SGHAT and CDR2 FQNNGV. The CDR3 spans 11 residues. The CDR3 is CASTLTGERYF. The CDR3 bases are TGTGCCAGCACCCTGACAGGGGAGAGGTACTTC.

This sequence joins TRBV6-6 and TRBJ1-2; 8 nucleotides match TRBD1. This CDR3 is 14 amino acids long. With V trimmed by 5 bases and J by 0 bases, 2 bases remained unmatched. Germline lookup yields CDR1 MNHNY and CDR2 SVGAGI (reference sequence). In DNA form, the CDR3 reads TGTGCCAGCAGTAAACAGGGGGCTAACTATGGCTACACCTTC. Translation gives CASSKQGANYGYTF.

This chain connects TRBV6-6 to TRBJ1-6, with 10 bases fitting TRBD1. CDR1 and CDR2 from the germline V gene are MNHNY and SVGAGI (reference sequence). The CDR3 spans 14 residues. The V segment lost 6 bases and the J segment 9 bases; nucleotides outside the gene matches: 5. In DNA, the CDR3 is TGTGCCAGCAGAGAGGGACAGGGGAGTTCACCCCTCCACTTT. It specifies CASREGQGSSPLHF.

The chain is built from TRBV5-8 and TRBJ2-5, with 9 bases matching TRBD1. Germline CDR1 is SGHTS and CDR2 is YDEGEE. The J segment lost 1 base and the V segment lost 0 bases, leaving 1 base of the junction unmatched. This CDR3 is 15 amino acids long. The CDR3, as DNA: TGTGCCAGCAGCTTGGGGACAGGGGCCCAAGAGACCCAGTACTTC. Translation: CASSLGTGAQETQYF.

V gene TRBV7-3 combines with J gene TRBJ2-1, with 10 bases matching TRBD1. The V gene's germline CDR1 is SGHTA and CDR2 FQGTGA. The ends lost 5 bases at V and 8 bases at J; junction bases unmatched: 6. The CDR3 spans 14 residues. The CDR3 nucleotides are TGTGCCAGCAGCGCCCGGGACAGGGGCCATGAGCAGTTCTTC. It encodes CASSARDRGHEQFF.

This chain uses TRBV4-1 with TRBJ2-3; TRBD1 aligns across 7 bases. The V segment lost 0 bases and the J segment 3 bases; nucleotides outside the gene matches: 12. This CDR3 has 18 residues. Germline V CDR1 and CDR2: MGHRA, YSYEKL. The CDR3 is CASSQDEVRRGLTDTQYF. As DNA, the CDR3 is TGCGCCAGCAGCCAAGATGAAGTGCGAAGGGGGCTTACAGATACGCAGTATTTT.

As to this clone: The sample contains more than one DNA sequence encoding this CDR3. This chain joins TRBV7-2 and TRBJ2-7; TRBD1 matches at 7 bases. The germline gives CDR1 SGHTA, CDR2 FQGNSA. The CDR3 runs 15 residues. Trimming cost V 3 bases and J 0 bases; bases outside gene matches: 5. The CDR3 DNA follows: TGTGCCAGCAGCTTGGAGGCAGGGGGCTCCTACGAGCAGTACTTC. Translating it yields CASSLEAGGSYEQYF.

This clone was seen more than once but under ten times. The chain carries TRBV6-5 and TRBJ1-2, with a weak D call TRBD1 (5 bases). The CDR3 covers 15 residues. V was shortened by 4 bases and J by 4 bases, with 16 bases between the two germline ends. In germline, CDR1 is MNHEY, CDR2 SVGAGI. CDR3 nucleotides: TGTGCCAGCAGTTCCTCAACGGGGGTGAGCTATGGCTACACCTTC. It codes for CASSSSTGVSYGYTF.